This T cell receptor (beta chain) was captured by sequencing in a study of blood T cells in healthy people across ages. Study-wide results and caveats: The donors' CMV status was not determined, possibly confounding changes in expanded clonotypes.

Alongside a J-beta primer mix, a sample-barcoded 5' primer served in a second PCR lasting about 7 to 12 cycles. TCRdb called the 5' RACE reads again in MiXCR, with one record for every CDR3 protein. The table lists 1.5 million to 2 million distinct CDR3 sequences, about 30% of them singletons. Points on this clonotype: Antigen specificity is unknown.

V shed 2 bases and J 5 bases; nucleotides not matched to a gene: 5. Per germline, CDR1 MNHEY and CDR2 SVGEGT. The CDR3 runs 15 residues. The specimen was blood. The source is a woman between 25 and 40 years old in good health. The chain joins TRBV6-2 or TRBV6-3 to TRBJ2-3; 9 bases line up with TRBD2. This chain's CDR3 is CASSYVAGARDTQYF. The CDR3 nucleotides are TGTGCCAGCAGTTACGTAGCGGGAGCTCGAGATACGCAGTATTTT.